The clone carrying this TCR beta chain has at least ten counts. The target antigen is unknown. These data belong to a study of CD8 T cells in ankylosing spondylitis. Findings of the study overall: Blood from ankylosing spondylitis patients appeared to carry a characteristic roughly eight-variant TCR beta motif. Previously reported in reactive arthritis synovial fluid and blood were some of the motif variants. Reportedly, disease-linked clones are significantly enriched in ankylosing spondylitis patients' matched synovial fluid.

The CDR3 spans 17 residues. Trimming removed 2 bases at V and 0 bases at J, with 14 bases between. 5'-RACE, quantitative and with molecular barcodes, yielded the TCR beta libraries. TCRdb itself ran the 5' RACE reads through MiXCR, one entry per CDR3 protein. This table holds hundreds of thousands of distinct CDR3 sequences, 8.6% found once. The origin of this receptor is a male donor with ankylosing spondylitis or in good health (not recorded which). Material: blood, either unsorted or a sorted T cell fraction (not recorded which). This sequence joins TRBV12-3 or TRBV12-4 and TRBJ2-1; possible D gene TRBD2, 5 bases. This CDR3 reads CASSLFSGSGSYNEQFF. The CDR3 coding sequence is TGTGCCAGCAGTTTATTTTCGGGCAGCGGCTCCTACAATGAGCAGTTCTTC.